The rows below give T cell receptor beta chains drawn from one sample of a study of blood T cells in healthy people across ages. In TCRdb, the 5' RACE reads were re-called with MiXCR into one record per CDR3 protein. This sample carries 600,000 to 650,000 distinct CDR3 sequences, around three fifths of them seen once, and the ten largest clones take roughly 34%. The sequencing sample was made of blood. The origin of the receptors is a man in his sixties in good health. The CDR3 runs from the conserved cysteine through the conserved F or W. The order of the fields is V gene, clone size, J gene, D gene, CDR3 DNA, CDR3 protein. The D gene is left open where the match is weak. The size of a clone is reported for some rows only, either as once, few or many, or as a class for expanded clones.

>TRBV10-3|few|TRBJ1-2|NA
TGTGCCATCAGTGCGACAGGTTTCTATGGCTACACCTTC
CAISATGFYGYTF
>TRBV5-1|NA|TRBJ2-1|TRBD2
TGCGCCAGCTCCACTAGCGGGGGTTTCAATGAGCAGTTCTTC
CASSTSGGFNEQFF
>TRBV12-3/TRBV12-4|NA|TRBJ2-1|NA
TGTGCCAGCAGTTTAGGGGCTTACTCCTACAATGAGCAGTTCTTC
CASSLGAYSYNEQFF
>TRBV7-9|NA|TRBJ2-3|NA
TGTGCCAGCAGCTCTCAGAGACAGTCATACACAGATACGCAGTATTTT
CASSSQRQSYTDTQYF
>TRBV7-2|NA|TRBJ2-3|NA
TGTGCCAGCAGCTTAGCCGCCGCGTCGGTTAGCACAGATACGCAGTATTTT
CASSLAAASVSTDTQYF
>TRBV11-2|NA|TRBJ2-1|TRBD2
TGTGCCAGCAGCTTAACTACGCCTGGACTAGCGGGGGCCACCCCGAACAATGAGCAGTTCTTC
CASSLTTPGLAGATPNNEQFF
>TRBV20-1|few|TRBJ2-5|NA
TGCAGTGCTAGACCTCCGGGCTACCAAGAGACCCAGTACTTC
CSARPPGYQETQYF
>TRBV4-2|NA|TRBJ1-2|NA
TGTGCCAGCAGCCAGAGGGGGTTGGGGGGCTACACCTTC
CASSQRGLGGYTF
>TRBV7-9|NA|TRBJ1-4|NA
TGTGCCAGCAGCTCACTACCGGGACGAGGAAATGAAAAACTGTTTTTT
CASSSLPGRGNEKLFF
>TRBV2|NA|TRBJ2-7|NA
TGTGCCAGCCAGGCATTAGAGTGGGACGAGCAGTACTTC
CASQALEWDEQYF
>TRBV19|NA|TRBJ2-5|NA
TGTGCCAGTAGTTTAACATGGGGGTCAGAGACCCAGTACTTC
CASSLTWGSETQYF